The 25 T cell receptor beta chains in this list originate from one sample, sequenced in a study of early T cells in non-severe SARS-CoV-2 infection (TCRdb year 2021). The library was generated by 5' RACE. This sample was sequenced with a NextSeq 500. The public reads were quality trimmed at Q25 with fastp and then assembled into clones with MiXCR by TCRdb, keeping productive beta chains. Each CDR3 protein appears once, grouped with its most common genes and DNA. The sample yields about 58,000 distinct CDR3 sequences; 10% to 15% were counted once. In total, the top ten clones hold approximately 9.6% of the sample. Sequenced material: whole blood. The origin of the receptors is an adult who was a healthcare worker with PCR-confirmed SARS-CoV-2 infection or an uninfected control (not recorded which).

This clonotype has at least ten counts. This chain links TRBV28 with TRBJ2-7; a weak D match, TRBD2 (5 bases). The CDR3 loop spans 14 amino acids. The V end was cut by 8 bases, the J end by 2 bases, with 16 bases between. Germline assignment: CDR1 MDHEN and CDR2 SYDVKM. CDR3 loop: CASGVLRGTYEQYF. The CDR3 DNA is TGTGCCAGCGGGGTACTCCGGGGTACCTACGAGCAGTACTTC. The variable domain in full, completed from reference TRBV28 and TRBJ2-7, reads DVKVTQSSRYLVKRTGEKVFLECVQDMDHENMFWYRQDPGLGLRLIYFSYDVKMKEKGDIPEGYSVSREKKERFSLILESASTNQTSMYLCASGVLRGTYEQYFGPGTRLTVT.

The rearrangement links TRBV12-3 or TRBV12-4 to TRBJ2-7; 7 bases map to TRBD1. J was trimmed by 0 bases and V by 6 bases; bases with no gene match: 8. The CDR3 has 15 amino acids. The CDR3 spells CASRFGTAVSYEQYF. The CDR3 nucleotides are TGTGCCAGCAGGTTCGGGACAGCGGTCTCCTACGAGCAGTACTTC.

The genes are TRBV27 and TRBJ2-7; 10 bases match TRBD2. This CDR3 contains 15 residues. The germline V gene has CDR1 MNHEY and CDR2 SMNVEV (reference sequence). V shed 8 bases and J 9 bases; nucleotides not matched to a gene: 16. This chain's CDR3 is CASSDLLAGVGRQYF. The CDR3 nucleotides read TGTGCCAGCTCCGACCTGCTAGCGGGAGTTGGGAGGCAGTACTTC.

This clonotype was picked up a small number of times. This chain links TRBV5-6 with TRBJ2-6; TRBD1 or TRBD2 may be the D gene (5 bases each). Germline V lookup: CDR1 SGHDT, CDR2 YYEEEE. V was trimmed by 0 bases and J by 2 bases, leaving 12 bases between them. CDR3 length equals 17 residues. DNA of the CDR3: TGTGCCAGCAGCTTGGCCCAGGGAGTGACTGGGGCCAACGTCCTGACTTTC. It is translated as CASSLAQGVTGANVLTF. The full variable domain, in which reference TRBV5-6 and TRBJ2-6 provide the parts outside the CDR3, is DAGVTQSPTHLIKTRGQQVTLRCSPKSGHDTVSWYQQALGQGPQFIFQYYEEEERQRGNFPDRFSGHQFPNYSSELNVNALLLGDSALYLCASSLAQGVTGANVLTFGAGSRLTVL.

This clonotype was seen only a few times. At one end the junction does not follow the germline gene, possibly because of a read error. The V gene is TRBV7-9, the J gene TRBJ2-3, with 7 nucleotides matching TRBD2. The CDR3 runs 14 residues. Germline V gene data show CDR1 as SEHNR and CDR2 as FQNEAQ (reference sequence). The DNA for the CDR3 is TGTGCCAGCAGCGTAGCGGGCCTCACAGATACGCAGTATTTT. This encodes CASSVAGLTDTQYF.

This clonotype occurred a few times. This chain joins TRBV6-5 and TRBJ2-5; 11 bases fit TRBD2. There are 14 residues in the CDR3. The germline V gene encodes CDR1 MNHEY and CDR2 SVGAGI. The trim removed 4 bases at V and 7 bases at J, leaving 5 bases unmatched. The CDR3 bases are TGTGCCAGCAGTTTAGCGGGGGGGACCGGGACCCAGTACTTC. It specifies CASSLAGGTGTQYF.

In this sample, this clonotype turned up many times. The gene calls are TRBV11-2 and TRBJ2-7, with TRBD2 matching 9 bases. This CDR3 has 15 amino acids. CDR1 is SGHAT, CDR2 FQNNGV, per germline. Germline trimming cut 2 bases from V and 4 bases from J; bases unmatched to any gene: 6. The CDR3 is CASSLPGLAGYEQYF. CDR3 coding DNA: TGTGCCAGCAGCTTACCGGGACTAGCAGGGTACGAGCAGTACTTC.

The genes are TRBV9 and TRBJ1-2; D is unresolved. Trimming took 0 bases from V and 1 from J, leaving 10 bases between them. This CDR3 is built from 15 residues. The V gene's germline CDR1 is SGDLS and CDR2 YYNGEE. Here the CDR3 DNA reads TGTGCCAGCAGCGTAGACCCGGAATTTAACTATGGCTACACCTTC. This sequence encodes CASSVDPEFNYGYTF.

For this clonotype: At one of its ends the junction is not consistent with the germline gene, which may arise from a read error. The gene calls are TRBV7-9 and TRBJ2-3, with 12 bases lining up with TRBD1. The CDR3 runs 16 residues. CDR1 and CDR2 (germline): SEHNR, FQNEAQ (reference sequence). The CDR3 nucleotides are TGTGCCAGCAGCCCCAGGGACAGGGGGCGAGAAGATATGCAGTATTTT. This sequence encodes CASSPRDRGREDMQYF.

The chain employs TRBV9 and TRBJ1-3; tentatively, D is TRBD1 (6 bases). The CDR3 loop spans 15 amino acids. In germline, CDR1 is SGDLS, CDR2 YYNGEE. The V and J ends lost 1 base and 0 bases respectively, with 8 bases between them. The CDR3 DNA sequence: TGTGCCAGCAGCGTACAGGGGATCTCTGGAAACACCATATATTTT. Translated, it gives CASSVQGISGNTIYF.

This clonotype was seen a few times. The rearrangement uses TRBV6-6 and TRBJ2-7; no clear D gene. CDR3 length: 12 residues. Germline CDR1 MNHNY, CDR2 SVGAGI (reference sequence). V lost 7 bases to trimming and J lost 2 bases, with 9 bases between them. The CDR3 region is CASTPSPYEQYF. The CDR3 nucleotides read TGTGCCAGCACCCCTTCCCCCTACGAGCAGTACTTC.

This clonotype was counted between two and nine times. This chain uses TRBV7-2 with TRBJ2-1, with TRBD2 matching 11 bases. This CDR3 is built from 20 residues. Germline V gene data show CDR1 as SGHTA and CDR2 as FQGNSA. The V gene end was trimmed by 5 bases and the J gene end by 10 bases; junction bases not matched to a gene: 25. The CDR3 loop is CASSPGPLAGVSKGRGEQFF. The CDR3, as DNA: TGTGCCAGCAGCCCCGGACCACTAGCGGGAGTTTCCAAGGGAAGGGGGGAGCAGTTCTTC.

This clonotype was counted at least ten times. J is TRBJ1-4 and V is TRBV6-6; TRBD1 is a possible D gene (6 bases). Trimming pared 6 bases from V and 8 bases from J, leaving 19 bases between. Germline V lookup: CDR1 MNHNY, CDR2 SVGAGI (reference sequence). The CDR3 sequence is 15 residues long. This CDR3 reads CASSLTWGAEEKLFF. CDR3 coding DNA: TGTGCCAGCAGCCTTACGTGGGGGGCGGAAGAAAAACTGTTTTTT.

Points on this clonotype: At one end, the junction sequence differs from germline, possibly due to a read error. V is TRBV7-7 and J is TRBJ2-5; TRBD1 aligns across 11 bases. The CDR3 is 15 amino acids. From germline, CDR1 is SSHAT and CDR2 FNYEAQ (reference sequence). The CDR3 region is CASSPWGQGDETQYF. CDR3 DNA: TGTGCTAGCAGCCCCTGGGGACAGGGGGATGAGACCCAGTACTTC.

This clonotype was picked up many times. V is TRBV28 and J is TRBJ1-3, with TRBD1 identical over 10 bases. The CDR3 extends over 16 amino acids. In germline, CDR1 is MDHEN, CDR2 SYDVKM. Germline trimming cut 4 bases from V and 4 bases from J; bases unmatched to any gene: 7. The CDR3: CASSSPGQGLGNTIYF. The CDR3 coding sequence is TGTGCCAGCAGTTCTCCGGGACAGGGGTTGGGAAACACCATATATTTT.

There are a few counts of this clonotype. This sequence joins TRBV29-1 and TRBJ2-1; D is ambiguous. V lost 0 bases and J 0 bases, leaving 9 bases between the germline ends. The CDR3 loop spans 15 amino acids. Germline loops: CDR1 SQVTM, CDR2 ANQGSEA. CDR3 protein: CSVEDQRSSYNEQFF. The DNA of the CDR3 is TGCAGCGTTGAAGACCAACGGAGCTCCTACAATGAGCAGTTCTTC.

The V call is TRBV2, the J call TRBJ1-4; the D gene is possibly TRBD1 (5 bases). The CDR3 loop spans 13 amino acids. Trimming took off 9 bases at V and 4 bases at J, with 12 bases between the two ends. Germline CDR1 is SNHLY and CDR2 is FYNNEI. CDR3: CASIRDGNEKLFF. The CDR3 DNA reads TGTGCCAGTATCCGGGACGGTAATGAAAAACTGTTTTTT.

V is TRBV20-1 and J is TRBJ2-7; D remains ambiguous. V was clipped by 4 bases and J by 2 bases, with 9 bases between them. The length of the CDR3 is 12 residues. Germline-derived CDR1 and CDR2 are DFQATT and SNEGSKA (reference sequence). CDR3: CSANTETYEQYF. In DNA, the CDR3 is TGCAGTGCTAACACTGAGACCTACGAGCAGTACTTC.

The sample holds a few counts of this clonotype. The CDR3 spells CASSLSAQPQHF. The CDR3 DNA follows: TGCGCCAGCAGTCTCTCCGCTCAGCCCCAGCATTTT. This chain links TRBV10-2 with TRBJ1-5; D uncertain. The germline V gene has CDR1 WSHSY and CDR2 SAAADI. The V and J ends lost 5 bases and 6 bases respectively, with 8 bases between them. The CDR3 extends over 12 amino acids.

This clonotype was seen ten or more times. V usage is TRBV20-1 and J usage is TRBJ1-2; D is undetermined. Trimming removed 3 bases from V and 7 bases from J, with 15 bases in between. Germline V gives CDR1 DFQATT, CDR2 SNEGSKA (reference sequence). The CDR3 contains 13 residues. CDR3 sequence (DNA): TGCAGTGCTAGGTTTTGGGAGGGCCGTGGCTACACCTTC. Translating it yields CSARFWEGRGYTF.

This clonotype was found a few times. This chain joins TRBV5-1 and TRBJ2-7; D is unresolved. The CDR3 is 13 residues long. Germline V gene data show CDR1 as SGHRS and CDR2 as YFSETQ. V was cut by 3 bases and J by 2 bases, with 9 bases left in between. CDR3 region: CASSSTGPYEQYF. In nucleotides, the CDR3 is TGCGCCAGCAGCTCTACGGGCCCCTACGAGCAGTACTTC.

This rearrangement joins TRBV28 to TRBJ1-2, with a weak D call TRBD1 (5 bases). Germline assignment: CDR1 MDHEN and CDR2 SYDVKM. The CDR3 sequence is 13 residues long. Trimming removed 3 bases from V and 4 bases from J, with 9 bases in between. The CDR3 protein is CASSFRGFYGYTF. The CDR3 DNA follows: TGTGCCAGCAGTTTTAGGGGCTTCTATGGCTACACCTTC.

This clonotype was seen at least ten times. This rearrangement joins TRBV19 to TRBJ2-1, with 9 bases aligning to TRBD2. Germline V gene sequence: CDR1 LNHDA, CDR2 SQIVND (reference sequence). The CDR3 sequence is 14 residues long. V lost 5 bases to trimming and J lost 5 bases; unmatched junction nucleotides: 4. CDR3 sequence reads: CASSQRGVNNEQFF. The CDR3 DNA reads TGTGCCAGTAGTCAGCGGGGGGTTAACAATGAGCAGTTCTTC.

Many counts were recorded for this clonotype. CDR3 coding DNA: TGCGCCAGCAGCCAGATTTCCGGGTCCTATGGCTACACCTTC. Protein product: CASSQISGSYGYTF. J is TRBJ1-2 and V is TRBV4-3; D not resolved. The CDR3 has 14 residues. The germline V gene encodes CDR1 LGHNA and CDR2 YSLEER. Trimming took 3 bases from V and 4 from J, leaving 12 bases between them.

This clonotype was observed a handful of times. The chain couples TRBV28 to TRBJ1-1, with D uncertain. Trimming left V 6 bases short and J 10 bases short, with 6 bases between. The CDR3 contains 9 residues. Germline V gene sequence: CDR1 MDHEN, CDR2 SYDVKM. The CDR3 nucleotides read TGTGCCAGCAGCCCCCCAGCTTTCTTT. Translating it yields CASSPPAFF.